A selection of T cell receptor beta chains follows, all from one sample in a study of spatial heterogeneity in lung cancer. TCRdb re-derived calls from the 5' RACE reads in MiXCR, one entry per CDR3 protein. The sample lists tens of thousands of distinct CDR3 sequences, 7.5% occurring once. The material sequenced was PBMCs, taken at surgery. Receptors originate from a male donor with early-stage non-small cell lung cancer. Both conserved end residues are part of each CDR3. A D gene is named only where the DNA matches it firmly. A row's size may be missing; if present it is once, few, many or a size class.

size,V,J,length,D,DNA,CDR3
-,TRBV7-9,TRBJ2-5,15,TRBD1,TGTGCCAGCAGTCATACCGGGACAGGAGAAGAGACCCAGTACTTC,CASSHTGTGEETQYF
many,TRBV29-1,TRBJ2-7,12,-,TGCAGCGTTGTTGTGGTGGGCTACGAGCAGTACTTC,CSVVVVGYEQYF
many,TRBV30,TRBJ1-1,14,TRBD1,TGTGCCTGGAGTGTCTACAGGGGGGGGATAGAAGCTTTCTTT,CAWSVYRGGIEAFF
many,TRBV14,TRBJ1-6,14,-,TGTGCCAGCAGCCAACACAGGGATAATTCACCCCTCCACTTT,CASSQHRDNSPLHF
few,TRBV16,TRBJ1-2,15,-,TGTGCCAGCAGCCAATCGCGGGACCGCTCTTTTCGCTACACCTTC,CASSQSRDRSFRYTF
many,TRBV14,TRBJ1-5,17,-,TGTGCCAGCAGCCATCTTACGGACAAAATTAGCAATCAGCCCCAGCATTTT,CASSHLTDKISNQPQHF
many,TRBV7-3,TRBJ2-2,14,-,TGTGCCAGCTCCGGGCCAACGAACACCGGGGAGCTGTTTTTT,CASSGPTNTGELFF
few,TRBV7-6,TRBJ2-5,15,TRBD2,TGTGCCAGCAGCGCCCGACTAGCGTACCAAGAGACCCAGTACTTC,CASSARLAYQETQYF
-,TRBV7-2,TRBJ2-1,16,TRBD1,TGTGCCAGCAGCTCCCGGGACAGGGGCCCCTACAATGAGCAGTTCTTC,CASSSRDRGPYNEQFF
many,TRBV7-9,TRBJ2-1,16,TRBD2,TGTGCCAGCAGCTTTACCGGGACTAGCCTTTTCGGTGAGCAGTTCTTC,CASSFTGTSLFGEQFF
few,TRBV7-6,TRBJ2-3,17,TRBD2,TGTGCCAGCAGCTTGGGACTAGCGGGGGCTAGCACAGATACGCAGTATTTT,CASSLGLAGASTDTQYF
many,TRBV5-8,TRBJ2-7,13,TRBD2,TGTGCCAGCAGGATCAGCGGGGCCTACGAGCAGTACTTC,CASRISGAYEQYF
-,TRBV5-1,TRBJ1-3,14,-,TGCGCCAGCAGCTTGGGAGTACCTGGAAACACCATATATTTT,CASSLGVPGNTIYF
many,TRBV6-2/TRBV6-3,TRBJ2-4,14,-,TGTGCCAGCAGTTACGGGAGTTCGCAAAACATTCAGTACTTC,CASSYGSSQNIQYF
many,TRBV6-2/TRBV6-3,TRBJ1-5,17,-,TGTGCCAGCAGCTTGGCATACCTCAGGGCCCTCAATCAGCCCCAGCATTTT,CASSLAYLRALNQPQHF
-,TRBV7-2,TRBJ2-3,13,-,TGTGCCAGCAGCCGTATGGACACAGATACGCAGTATTTT,CASSRMDTDTQYF
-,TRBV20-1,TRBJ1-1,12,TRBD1,TGCAGTGCCGGGACAGGGAACACTGAAGCTTTCTTT,CSAGTGNTEAFF